The 3 T cell receptor beta chains listed next were all sequenced from one sample in a study of OX40 agonist ivuxolimab in advanced cancers. Sequencing was performed with immunoSEQ multiplex PCR; in TCRdb, only in-frame clones are kept and a portion is missing. In the table there are about 76,000 clones, roughly 90% of which are singletons. Sequences were derived from CD4+ or CD8+ T cells sorted from blood, sampled in a trial of the OX40 agonist ivuxolimab. All receptors come from an adult with an advanced solid tumor such as melanoma, head and neck, liver or kidney cancer.

This chain connects TRBV9 to TRBJ1-1, with a possible D match to TRBD1 (5 bases). Germline CDR1 is SGDLS and CDR2 is YYNGEE. The CDR3 is 14 amino acids. Trimming pared 0 bases from V and 4 bases from J, leaving 10 bases between. CDR3 residues: CASSVASRATEAFF. CDR3 bases: TGTGCCAGCAGCGTAGCTTCCAGGGCCACTGAAGCTTTCTTT.

DNA of the CDR3: TGTGCCAGCAGCAAAGCTGGAAAACTGCGCATTAGCACAGATACGCAGTATTTT. Residues: CASSKAGKLRISTDTQYF. V and J are TRBV21-1 and TRBJ2-3. TRBV21-1 has pseudogene status. The CDR3 covers 18 residues.

The rearrangement links TRBV6-6 to TRBJ1-2, with TRBD1 identical over 8 bases. Germline CDR1 is MNHNY and CDR2 is SVGAGI (reference sequence). J gave up 5 bases and V 5 bases, and 4 bases lay outside the gene matches. The CDR3 covers 13 residues. The CDR3 spells CASSPTGEYGYTF. CDR3 coding DNA: TGTGCCAGCAGTCCGACAGGGGAGTATGGCTACACCTTC.